This TCR beta chain was found in a study of blood T cell repertoires in COVID-19. Study in general: Collection of acute and convalescent COVID-19 samples took place in the United States, Italy and Spain. T cells, B-cell-depleted T cells, or PBMCs supplied cDNA or gDNA.

V lost 8 bases and J lost 4; bases outside the gene matches: 12. CDR1 is MNHEY, CDR2 SVGAGI, per germline. The CDR3 length is 15 residues. TCRdb's table, derived via immunoSEQ multiplex PCR, lists solely in-frame clones and lacks some. Of about 180,000 clones in the sample, 65% to 90% were seen once. This clone was observed a few times. The rearrangement uses TRBV6-5 and TRBJ1-2; 8 bases are shared with TRBD1. The TCR was taken from a man aged 50-59 years with active or convalescent COVID-19. The sequenced material came from peripheral blood. The CDR3 DNA follows: TGTGCCAGCCTTGGGGGAGCAGGGGGCGCCTATGGCTACACCTTC. Protein product: CASLGGAGGAYGYTF.